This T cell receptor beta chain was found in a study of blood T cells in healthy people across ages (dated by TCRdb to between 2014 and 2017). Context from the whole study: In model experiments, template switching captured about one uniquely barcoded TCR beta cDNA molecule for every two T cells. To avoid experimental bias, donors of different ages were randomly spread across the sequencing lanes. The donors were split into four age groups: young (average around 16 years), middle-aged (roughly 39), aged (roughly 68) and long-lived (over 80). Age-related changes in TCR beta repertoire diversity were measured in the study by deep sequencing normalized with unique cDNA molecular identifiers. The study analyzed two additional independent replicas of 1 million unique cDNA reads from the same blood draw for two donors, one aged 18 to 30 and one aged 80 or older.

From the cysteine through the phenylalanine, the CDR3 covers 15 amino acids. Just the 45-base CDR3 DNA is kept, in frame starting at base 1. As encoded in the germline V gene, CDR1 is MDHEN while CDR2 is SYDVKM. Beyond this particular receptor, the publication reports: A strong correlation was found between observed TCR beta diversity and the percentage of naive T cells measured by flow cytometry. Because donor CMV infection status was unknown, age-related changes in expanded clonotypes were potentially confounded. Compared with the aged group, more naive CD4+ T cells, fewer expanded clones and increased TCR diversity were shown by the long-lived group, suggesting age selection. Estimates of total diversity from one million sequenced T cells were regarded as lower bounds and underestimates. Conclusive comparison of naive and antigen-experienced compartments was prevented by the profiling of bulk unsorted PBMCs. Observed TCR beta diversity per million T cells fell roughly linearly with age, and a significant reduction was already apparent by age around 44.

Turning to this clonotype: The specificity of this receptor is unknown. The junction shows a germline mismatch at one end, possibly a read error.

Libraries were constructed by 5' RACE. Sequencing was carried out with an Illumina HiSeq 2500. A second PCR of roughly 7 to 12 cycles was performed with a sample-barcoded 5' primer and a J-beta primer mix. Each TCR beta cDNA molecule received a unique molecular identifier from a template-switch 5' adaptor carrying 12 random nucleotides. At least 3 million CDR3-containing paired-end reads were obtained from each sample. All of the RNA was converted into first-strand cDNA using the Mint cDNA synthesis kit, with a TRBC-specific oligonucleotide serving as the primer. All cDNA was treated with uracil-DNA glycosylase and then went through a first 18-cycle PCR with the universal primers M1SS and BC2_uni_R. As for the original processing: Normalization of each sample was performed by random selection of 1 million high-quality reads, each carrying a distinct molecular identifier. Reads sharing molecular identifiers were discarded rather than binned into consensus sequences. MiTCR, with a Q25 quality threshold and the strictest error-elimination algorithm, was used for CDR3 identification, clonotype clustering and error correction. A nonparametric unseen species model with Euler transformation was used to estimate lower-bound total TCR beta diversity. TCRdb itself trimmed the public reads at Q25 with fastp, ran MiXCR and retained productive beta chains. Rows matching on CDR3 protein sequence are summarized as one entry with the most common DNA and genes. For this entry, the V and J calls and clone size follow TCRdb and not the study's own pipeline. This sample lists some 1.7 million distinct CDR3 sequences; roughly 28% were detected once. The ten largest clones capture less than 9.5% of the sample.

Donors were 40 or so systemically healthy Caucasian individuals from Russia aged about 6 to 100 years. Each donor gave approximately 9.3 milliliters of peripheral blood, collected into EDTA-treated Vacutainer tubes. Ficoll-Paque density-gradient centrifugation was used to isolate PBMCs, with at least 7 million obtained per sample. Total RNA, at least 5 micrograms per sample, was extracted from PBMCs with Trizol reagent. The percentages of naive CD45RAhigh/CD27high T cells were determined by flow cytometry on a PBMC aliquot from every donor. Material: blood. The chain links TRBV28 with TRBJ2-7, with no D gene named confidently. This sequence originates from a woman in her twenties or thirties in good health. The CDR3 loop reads CASSLYSLGFDEEYF. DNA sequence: TGTGCCAGCAGTTTATATTCCCTGGGCTTCGACGAGGAGTACTTC.